This T cell receptor beta chain was observed in a study of T cells after yellow fever vaccination (dated by TCRdb to between 2019 and 2020). With regard to the full study: The SMART-Seq v4 Ultra Low Input RNA kit was used to prepare libraries from fractions with low cell numbers. Blood samples were taken at several timepoints before and after primary and secondary immunization, and bulk PBMC replicates and cell subsets were isolated. To follow T-cell clones before and after primary and booster YFV17D yellow fever vaccination, bulk TCR alpha and beta repertoires were sequenced over time. Two healthy male donors made up the cohort, one aged 18 to 29 years and the other aged 30 to 39 years. What the work shows at the level of the full study, not this receptor alone: Only two donors were included in the study, so the extent to which the findings can be generalized is limited. Because abundant contaminating clonotypes from the bulk population could be contained in FACS-sorted repertoires, computational filtering was required. After the booster, most of the clones that had expanded following primary vaccination were detected again (96% of CD4 and around 88% of CD8), which suggests that memory was broadly maintained. A small share of clonotypes was detected in both CD4 and CD8 compartments, with the overlap likely arising from convergent recombination. The secondary T-cell response was found to be weaker but faster than the primary response, with a peak reached on day 5 rather than on day 15.

The meaning of the sample's treatment or condition label: live attenuated yellow fever vaccine strain. Two biological replicates of bulk PBMCs were collected at each blood-draw timepoint. A standard Ficoll-Paque protocol was used to isolate PBMCs from peripheral blood. RNA was extracted with TriZol from bulk PBMCs, CD4 and CD8 fractions, and dextramer-positive and dextramer-negative fractions. V loses 5 bases of germline sequence and J loses 8 bases, and the interval between the two ends is 15 bases. The germline V gene gives CDR1 as SGHAT and CDR2 as FQNNGV. The CDR3 holds 14 amino acids from the cysteine to the phenylalanine. Only the CDR3 region is kept as DNA, spanning 42 bases read in frame from base 1. Reads for this sample came from an Illumina NovaSeq 6000. Synthesis of TCR cDNA relied on 5'RACE template switching, a step that introduced a universal primer site along with unique molecular identifiers. Priming of cDNA synthesis was performed from both the TCR alpha and TCR beta constant segments. Library amplification used two PCR steps, and the second PCR step added sample barcodes and sequencing adapters. Libraries were sequenced on Illumina HiSeq 2500 (2x100 bp) or NovaSeq (2x150 bp). Per the original workflow: MIGEC was used to demultiplex reads and collapse the reads into UMI consensus sequences, and MiXCR was used for V(D)J alignment. Vaccine-responding clonotypes were defined with edgeR using replicate PBMC samples, requiring FDR below 0.01 and a log2 fold change above 5 up to day 15. Each bulk clonotype received a CD4 or CD8 identity based on whether the sequenced CD4 or CD8 repertoire contained that clonotype at higher abundance. In TCRdb, the public reads were trimmed at Q25 with fastp and aligned with MiXCR, with productive beta chains retained. Each entry is one CDR3 protein sequence, shown with its most common DNA and genes. The V and J calls, along with clone size, are taken from TCRdb and not from the paper's own processing. Counted in this sample were 350,000 to 450,000 distinct CDR3 sequences; around a sixth of them appeared once. The ten largest clones represent around 17% of the sample.

This clonotype turned up a few times. There is no known antigen for this receptor. Qualities for individual bases were not recorded, and no much larger clone is one base off. The sequence joins TRBV11-2 to TRBJ1-4; possibly the D gene is TRBD1, per 6 matching bases. The sequenced sample was PBMCs, obtained before the yellow fever booster vaccination. The clonotype comes from a man aged 18 to 29 who received the YFV17D yellow fever vaccine. The DNA reads as follows: TGTGCCAGCAGCCGAGGGACAAGGGGGGAAAAACTGTTTTTT. Protein translation: CASSRGTRGEKLFF.